The rows below give T cell receptor beta chains drawn from one sample of a study of shared T cell receptors in the human thymus. TCRdb's table, derived via immunoSEQ multiplex PCR, lists solely in-frame clones and lacks some. Among about 610,000 clones listed, around 89% were seen once. These data were likewise used in another study, on human thymus T cells.

Sequenced sample: thymocytes. The receptors here all came from a boy under two years old with a congenital heart defect. Both conserved end residues are part of each CDR3. A D gene is named only where the DNA matches it firmly. Clone size appears in some rows only: once, few, many, or a class for an expanded clone.

CDR3nt | CDR3aa | d_gene | j_gene | v_gene | abundance
TGTGCCAGCACAAATTTCTACGAGCAGTACTTC | CASTNFYEQYF | - | TRBJ2-7 | TRBV6-5 | -
TGTGCCAGCAGCTCTTCCCGACTAGCGGGAGGCAATGAGCAGTTCTTC | CASSSSRLAGGNEQFF | TRBD2 | TRBJ2-1 | TRBV7-9 | -
TGTGCCAGCAGCCTGGGGGGGGGACCCGTGGGCAATGAGCAGTTCTTC | CASSLGGGPVGNEQFF | TRBD2 | TRBJ2-1 | TRBV9 | -
TGTGCCAGCAGCTTGAGGCGACAGGGACGTTCTGGCTACACCTTC | CASSLRRQGRSGYTF | TRBD1 | TRBJ1-2 | TRBV5-4 | once
TGTGCCAGCAGCGCACCGGGACTAGCGGCCGACAATGAGCAGTTCTTC | CASSAPGLAADNEQFF | TRBD2 | TRBJ2-1 | TRBV5-6 | -
TGTGCCAGCAGTTCCTCTCTAGGGAGCACCTACAATGAGCAGTTCTTC | CASSSSLGSTYNEQFF | - | TRBJ2-1 | TRBV27 | -
TGTGCCAGCAGCTTGGCCCAGCAGGGCCCCTACGAGCAGTACTTC | CASSLAQQGPYEQYF | - | TRBJ2-7 | TRBV5-6 | -
TGTGCCAGCAGCAAGGACCACGCAGGGTCAGATACGCAGTATTTT | CASSKDHAGSDTQYF | - | TRBJ2-3 | TRBV7-3 | -
TGCAGCGTCGTCAGTGTGGGGGCAAAACTGTTTTTT | CSVVSVGAKLFF | - | TRBJ1-4 | TRBV29-1 | -
TGCGCCAGCAGCCACGTCTTGCGGGATAACAATGAGCAGTTCTTC | CASSHVLRDNNEQFF | - | TRBJ2-1 | TRBV5-1 | -
TGTGCCAGTAAAAGCGGGAGGGCCTCGCGCACAGATACGCAGTATTTT | CASKSGRASRTDTQYF | TRBD2 | TRBJ2-3 | TRBV14 | -
TGTGCCACGGCGAAGCGGGGCTCAATCGGGGAGCTGTTTTTT | CATAKRGSIGELFF | TRBD2 | TRBJ2-2 | TRBV28 | -
TGTGCCAGCAGCCATTTACTAGCGGGAGTGGGAGATACGCAGTATTTT | CASSHLLAGVGDTQYF | TRBD2 | TRBJ2-3 | TRBV14 | -
TGTGCCTGGGGGAAGCGCCGGGAGTTCCCCACTTCCTACGAGCAGTACTTC | CAWGKRREFPTSYEQYF | - | TRBJ2-7 | TRBV30 | -
TGCGCCAGCAGCAAGACTAGCGGGAGTACCACCTCCTACGAGCAGTACTTC | CASSKTSGSTTSYEQYF | TRBD2 | TRBJ2-7 | TRBV5-1 | once
TGCGCCAGCAGCCAAGGTGCCCTACGCGGGACTCACGAGCAGTACTTC | CASSQGALRGTHEQYF | - | TRBJ2-7 | TRBV4-3 | -
TGTGCCAGCGCCGGGACAGCGAACTCCTACGAGCAGTACTTC | CASAGTANSYEQYF | TRBD1 | TRBJ2-7 | TRBV28 | -
TGTGCCAGCAGTGAGGCAGTCTATGGCTACACCTTC | CASSEAVYGYTF | - | TRBJ1-2 | TRBV2 | -
TGTGCCAGCAGCCCCCGGGGGGCGACAGATACGCAGTATTTT | CASSPRGATDTQYF | - | TRBJ2-3 | TRBV9 | -
TGTGCCAGCTCACCTATCTTAGCGGCGTATACCAACACCGGGGAGCTGTTTTTT | CASSPILAAYTNTGELFF | - | TRBJ2-2 | TRBV18 | -
TGTGCCAGCATCCCCCCCGGGGAGTTCACAGATACGCAGTATTTT | CASIPPGEFTDTQYF | - | TRBJ2-3 | TRBV6-6 | -
TGTGCCAGCAGCTCGGGGGAGGGAGAAGAGTACTTC | CASSSGEGEEYF | TRBD2 | TRBJ2-4 | TRBV11-3 | -
TGCGCCAGCAGCCAAGAAGGACTAGCGGTCCCCTTAAGCAATGAGCAGTTCTTC | CASSQEGLAVPLSNEQFF | TRBD2 | TRBJ2-1 | TRBV4-1 | -
TGCGCCAGCACGGACTGGACGTGTGAGCAGTTCTTC | CASTDWTCEQFF | - | TRBJ2-1 | TRBV5-1 | -
TGTGCCAGCAGGGTTCCACAGGGACTAGATGAAGCTTTCTTT | CASRVPQGLDEAFF | - | TRBJ1-1 | TRBV2 | -
TGTGCCAGCCGCCGGGGAGGGACAACCTACGAGCAGTACTTC | CASRRGGTTYEQYF | - | TRBJ2-7 | TRBV6-5 | once
TGTGCCAGCAGCGTAGAAAATAGCGGTTACGGCTCCTACAATGAGCAGTTCTTC | CASSVENSGYGSYNEQFF | - | TRBJ2-1 | TRBV9 | -
TGTGCCTGGAGGGGAGCGGGAGGGCCTACCTTAGATACGCAGTATTTT | CAWRGAGGPTLDTQYF | TRBD2 | TRBJ2-3 | TRBV30 | -
TGCGCCAGCAGCCAATGGGGGACTAGCGGGAGGCCCTCCTACGAGCAGTACTTC | CASSQWGTSGRPSYEQYF | TRBD2 | TRBJ2-7 | TRBV4-3 | -
TGTGCCAGCAGCCGCGGACCAGGGGGCCCCTACAATGAGCAGTTCTTC | CASSRGPGGPYNEQFF | TRBD1 | TRBJ2-1 | TRBV7-2 | once
TGTGCCAGCAGCCGGACTGACATGAACACTGAAGCTTTCTTT | CASSRTDMNTEAFF | - | TRBJ1-1 | TRBV16 | few
TGTGCCAGCAGTACCGGGACAGGTACCTACGAGCAGTACTTC | CASSTGTGTYEQYF | TRBD1 | TRBJ2-7 | TRBV7-9 | -
TGTGCCAGTAGTCCACGTTGGCGGGAGCCCCCTTACGAGCAGTACTTC | CASSPRWREPPYEQYF | TRBD2 | TRBJ2-7 | TRBV19 | -
TGTGCCAGCAGTGGCTGGACTAGCGGACAGGGGTCCTACAATGAGCAGTTCTTC | CASSGWTSGQGSYNEQFF | - | TRBJ2-1 | TRBV25-1 | -
TGTGCCAGCAGTGAAGCACGTTGGGCCGACCATATAGCCCAGCATTTT | CASSEARWADHIAQHF | - | TRBJ1-5 | TRBV6-1 | -
TGCGCCAGCAGCCAAGTTAGCGGGCCCTACAATGAGCAGTTCTTC | CASSQVSGPYNEQFF | TRBD2 | TRBJ2-1 | TRBV4-1 | -
TGTGCCAGCAGCTCAGACACTCCCAGGTCCTATGGCTACACCTTC | CASSSDTPRSYGYTF | - | TRBJ1-2 | TRBV11-2 | -
TGTGCCACCAGACTTCCCGGGACAGGGACCTACGAGCAGTACTTC | CATRLPGTGTYEQYF | TRBD1 | TRBJ2-7 | TRBV6-5 | -
TGTGCCAGCAGTCCGGCTAGCGGCTCGTACGAGCAGTACTTC | CASSPASGSYEQYF | TRBD2 | TRBJ2-7 | TRBV27 | -
TGTGCCACCCGAGTCCTGGGAGACCACAATGAGCAGTTCTTC | CATRVLGDHNEQFF | - | TRBJ2-1 | TRBV10-3 | -
TGTGCCAGCGTGTTGGGACAGGACCAAGAGACCCAGTACTTC | CASVLGQDQETQYF | TRBD1 | TRBJ2-5 | TRBV6-1 | -
TGTGCCAGCAGTGAAGGCCGTCCCGGGACTAGCGAGTCCTACGAGCAGTACTTC | CASSEGRPGTSESYEQYF | TRBD2 | TRBJ2-7 | TRBV2 | -
TGTGCCAGCAGCCCCAGGGGATCCTACGAGCAGTACTTC | CASSPRGSYEQYF | - | TRBJ2-7 | TRBV5-6 | -
TGTGCCAGCAGAACGAGGAGGTCAGGGGAAGAGACCCAGTACTTC | CASRTRRSGEETQYF | - | TRBJ2-5 | TRBV28 | -
TGTGCCAGCAGCGTTACTGGACAGGTTGACTCAGGGGATACGCAGTATTTT | CASSVTGQVDSGDTQYF | TRBD1 | TRBJ2-3 | TRBV9 | -